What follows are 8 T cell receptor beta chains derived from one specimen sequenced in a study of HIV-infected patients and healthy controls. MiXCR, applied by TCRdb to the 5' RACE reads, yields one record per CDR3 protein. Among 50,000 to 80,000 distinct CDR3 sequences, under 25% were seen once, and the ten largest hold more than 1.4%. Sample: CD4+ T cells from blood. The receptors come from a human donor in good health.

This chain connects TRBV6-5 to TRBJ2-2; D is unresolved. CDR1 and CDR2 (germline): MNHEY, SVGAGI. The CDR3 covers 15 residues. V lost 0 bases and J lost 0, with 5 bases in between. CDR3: CASSYSDPNTGELFF. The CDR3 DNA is TGTGCCAGCAGTTACTCTGATCCGAACACCGGGGAGCTGTTTTTT.

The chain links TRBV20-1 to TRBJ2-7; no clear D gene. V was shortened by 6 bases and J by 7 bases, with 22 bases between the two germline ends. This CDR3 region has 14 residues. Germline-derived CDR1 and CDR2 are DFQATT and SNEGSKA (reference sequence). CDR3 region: CSAAERRRGMEQYF. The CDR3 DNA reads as TGCAGTGCCGCTGAACGTCGCCGAGGAATGGAGCAGTACTTC.

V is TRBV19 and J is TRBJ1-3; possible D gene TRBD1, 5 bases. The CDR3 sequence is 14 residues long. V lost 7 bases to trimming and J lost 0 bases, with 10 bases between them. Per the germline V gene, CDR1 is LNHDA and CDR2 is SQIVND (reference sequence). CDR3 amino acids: CASTGTFSGNTIYF. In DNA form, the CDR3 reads TGTGCCAGTACCGGGACGTTCTCTGGAAACACCATATATTTT.

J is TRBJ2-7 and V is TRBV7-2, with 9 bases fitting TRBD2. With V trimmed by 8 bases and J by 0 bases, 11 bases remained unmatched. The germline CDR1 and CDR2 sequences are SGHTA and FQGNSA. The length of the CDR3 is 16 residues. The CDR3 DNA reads TGTGCCAGCGGCAAGAGGGGCGGGAGGGCCTCCTACGAGCAGTACTTC. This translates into CASGKRGGRASYEQYF.

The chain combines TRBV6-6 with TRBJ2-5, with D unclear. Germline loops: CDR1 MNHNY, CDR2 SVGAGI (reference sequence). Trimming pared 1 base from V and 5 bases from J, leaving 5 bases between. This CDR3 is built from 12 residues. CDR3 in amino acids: CASSYFRETQYF. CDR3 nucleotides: TGTGCCAGCAGTTACTTCCGGGAGACCCAGTACTTC.

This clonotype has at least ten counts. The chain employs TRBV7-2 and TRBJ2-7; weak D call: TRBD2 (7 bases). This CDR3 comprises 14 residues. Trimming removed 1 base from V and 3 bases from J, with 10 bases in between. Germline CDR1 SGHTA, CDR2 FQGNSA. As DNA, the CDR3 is TGTGCCAGCAGCTTAGGGGGAGGGGGCTACGAGCAGTACTTC. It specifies CASSLGGGGYEQYF. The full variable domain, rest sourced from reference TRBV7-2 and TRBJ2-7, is GAGVSQSPSNKVTEKGKDVELRCDPISGHTALYWYRQSLGQGLEFLIYFQGNSAPDKSGLPSDRFSAERTGGSVSTLTIQRTQQEDSAVYLCASSLGGGGYEQYFGPGTRLTVT.

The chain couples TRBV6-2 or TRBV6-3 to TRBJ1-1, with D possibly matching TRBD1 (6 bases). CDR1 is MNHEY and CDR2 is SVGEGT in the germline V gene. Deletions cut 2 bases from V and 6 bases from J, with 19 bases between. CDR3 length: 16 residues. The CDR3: CASSYPTGLGFAEAFF. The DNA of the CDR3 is TGTGCCAGCAGTTACCCAACAGGGCTGGGGTTTGCTGAAGCTTTCTTT.

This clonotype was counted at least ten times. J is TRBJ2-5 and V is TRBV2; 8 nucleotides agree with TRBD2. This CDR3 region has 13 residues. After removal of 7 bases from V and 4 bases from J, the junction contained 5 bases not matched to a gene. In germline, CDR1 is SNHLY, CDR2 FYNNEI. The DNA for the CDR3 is TGTGCCAGCAAAGGGGGACTAGGAGAGACCCAGTACTTC. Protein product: CASKGGLGETQYF. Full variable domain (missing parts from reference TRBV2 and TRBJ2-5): EPEVTQTPSHQVTQMGQEVILRCVPISNHLYFYWYRQILGQKVEFLVSFYNNEISEKSEIFDDQFSVERPDGSNFTLKIRSTKLEDSAMYFCASKGGLGETQYFGPGTRLLVL.